Below are 12 T cell receptor beta chains sequenced from a single sample in a study of PD-1 blockade in classical Hodgkin lymphoma. Assay used: immunoSEQ multiplex PCR; TCRdb lists only in-frame clones, some missing. The sample contains about 41,000 clones, approximately 83% of which appear only once. Every single patient, without exception, relapsed after autologous stem cell transplantation, and brentuximab vedotin exposure varied. Sequencing used peripheral blood mononuclear cells (PBMCs), obtained at baseline. These receptors came from a human donor with classical Hodgkin lymphoma.

The chain is built from TRBV19 and TRBJ2-7; D not certain. V lost 3 bases and J lost 2, with 8 bases in between. The CDR3 has 13 residues. Germline CDR1 is LNHDA and CDR2 is SQIVND (reference sequence). This CDR3 is CASSMAVAYEQYF. CDR3 bases: TGTGCCAGTAGTATGGCGGTTGCCTACGAGCAGTACTTC.

A single count supports this clone. The chain is built from TRBV2 and TRBJ1-5, with 9 bases aligning to TRBD1. Germline CDR1 is SNHLY and CDR2 is FYNNEI. CDR3 size: 14 residues. Trimming removed 5 bases from V and 2 bases from J; junction bases left unmatched: 1. CDR3 DNA sequence: TGTGCCAGCAGTTGGACAGGGGGCAATCAGCCCCAGCATTTT. This codes for CASSWTGGNQPQHF.

This clone has just a few counts. The J gene is TRBJ1-2, the V gene TRBV29-1; TRBD1 is a possible D gene (5 bases). Germline V lookup: CDR1 SQVTM, CDR2 ANQGSEA. The CDR3 totals 16 residues. V was cut by 6 bases and J by 4 bases, with 24 bases left in between. This CDR3 is CSVEGAAAGNVYGYTF. Here the CDR3 DNA reads TGCAGCGTCGAGGGAGCAGCGGCAGGGAACGTCTATGGCTACACCTTC.

The rearrangement joins TRBV27 to TRBJ2-2; D gene ambiguous. Germline-derived CDR1 and CDR2 are MNHEY and SMNVEV (reference sequence). CDR3 length equals 14 residues. V was cut by 0 bases and J by 6 bases, with 8 bases left in between. The CDR3 DNA sequence: TGTGCCAGCAGTTTATCAAGGAATCCCGGGGAGCTGTTTTTT. As protein: CASSLSRNPGELFF.

The rearrangement joins TRBV7-9 to TRBJ1-3; D call uncertain. V gave up 5 bases and J gave up 4 bases, with 12 bases separating them. CDR1 and CDR2 from the germline V gene are SEHNR and FQNEAQ (reference sequence). The CDR3 spans 14 residues. The CDR3 DNA follows: TGTGCCAGCAGCAAAGCCCAGCAGGGAAACACCATATATTTT. As protein: CASSKAQQGNTIYF.

The chain has TRBV28 and TRBJ1-5; D may be TRBD1 (5 bases). V was shortened by 6 bases and J by 3 bases, with 12 bases between the two germline ends. CDR3 length equals 14 residues. Germline-derived CDR1 and CDR2 are MDHEN and SYDVKM. DNA for the CDR3: TGTGCCAGCAGATTGGACATCTACAATCAGCCCCAGCATTTT. This encodes CASRLDIYNQPQHF.

This clone occurred a few times. This chain links TRBV27 with TRBJ2-3, with D unclear. Germline V gene lookup returns CDR1 MNHEY and CDR2 SMNVEV (reference sequence). V shed 6 bases and J shed 6 bases, with 13 bases lying between them. The CDR3 runs 13 residues. The CDR3 DNA sequence: TGTGCCAGCAGCCGGACCTACTCGGATACGCAGTATTTT. Protein product: CASSRTYSDTQYF.

The V call is TRBV18, the J call TRBJ2-1; D possibly uses TRBD1 or TRBD2 (6 bases each). Trimming removed 4 bases from V and 5 bases from J, with 18 bases in between. This CDR3 is 16 amino acids long. The V gene's germline CDR1 is KGHSH and CDR2 LQKENI. The CDR3 nucleotides read TGTGCCAGCTCACGAGGGGGAGGCCCGAGAAACAATGAGCAGTTCTTC. Translating gives CASSRGGGPRNNEQFF.

The chain combines TRBV21-1 with TRBJ2-1. TRBV21-1 is recorded as a pseudogene. CDR3 size: 17 residues. Here the CDR3 reads CASSPSKLRMGIDEQFF. The CDR3 DNA is TGTGCCAGCAGCCCATCAAAATTGAGAATGGGGATTGATGAGCAGTTCTTC.

The J gene is TRBJ1-1, the V gene TRBV7-9, with 7 bases fitting TRBD1. CDR1 and CDR2 from the germline V gene are SEHNR and FQNEAQ (reference sequence). This CDR3 region has 17 residues. Germline trimming cut 1 base from V and 5 bases from J; bases unmatched to any gene: 13. CDR3 nucleotides: TGTGCCAGCAGCTTAGTAGCTCTGGGGACAGATGGTACTGAAGCTTTCTTT. Protein product: CASSLVALGTDGTEAFF. The entire variable domain, with the rest obtained from reference TRBV7-9 and TRBJ1-1, is as follows: DTGVSQNPRHKITKRGQNVTFRCDPISEHNRLYWYRQTLGQGPEFLTYFQNEAQLEKSRLLSDRFSAERPKGSFSTLEIQRTEQGDSAMYLCASSLVALGTDGTEAFFGQGTRLTVV.

This chain connects TRBV6-5 to TRBJ2-2, with unresolved D. The V and J ends lost 6 bases and 3 bases respectively, with 8 bases between them. The CDR3 spans 13 residues. CDR1 and CDR2 (germline): MNHEY, SVGAGI. The CDR3 is CASRRIDTGELFF. Here the CDR3 DNA reads TGTGCCAGCAGACGGATCGACACCGGGGAGCTGTTTTTT.

This sequence joins TRBV28 and TRBJ2-7, with 9 nucleotides matching TRBD1. The CDR3 is 13 residues long. Germline V gene data show CDR1 as MDHEN and CDR2 as SYDVKM. Germline trimming cut 6 bases from V and 6 bases from J; bases unmatched to any gene: 6. The CDR3 protein is CASRPGQGFEQYF. The CDR3 nucleotides are TGTGCCAGCAGACCTGGACAGGGGTTCGAGCAGTACTTC. Full variable domain (remainder filled in from reference TRBV28 and TRBJ2-7): DVKVTQSSRYLVKRTGEKVFLECVQDMDHENMFWYRQDPGLGLRLIYFSYDVKMKEKGDIPEGYSVSREKKERFSLILESASTNQTSMYLCASRPGQGFEQYFGPGTRLTVT.